This T cell receptor (beta chain) stems from a study of blood T cell repertoires in COVID-19. Across the study: T cells, B-cell-depleted T cells, or PBMCs provided the cDNA or gDNA that served as material.

Participants were aged 18 to 89 years, lived in 24 US areas, and enrolled virtually. The study assigned cohorts using participant-reported clinical history. Exposed participants encountered a COVID-19 case during the 2 weeks preceding study entry. Method: immunoSEQ multiplex PCR; TCRdb's copy keeps in-frame clones and lacks some. This sample carries a few hundred thousand clones, more than 70% of them seen once, and the ten largest clones take about 1.4%. The receptor was isolated from a woman younger than 35 who had been exposed to COVID-19. Sequencing input: PBMCs or T cells enriched from blood (not recorded which).

CDR3 residues: CASSPPRGGRETQYF. The CDR3 bases are TGTGCCAGCAGCCCCCCGCGGGGAGGGAGAGAGACCCAGTACTTC. The chain has TRBV7-2 and TRBJ2-5, with TRBD2 matching 7 bases. The germline V gene encodes CDR1 SGHTA and CDR2 FQGNSA. The CDR3 totals 15 residues. The junction had 10 bases not matched to a gene; V was cut back by 5 bases and J by 4 bases.